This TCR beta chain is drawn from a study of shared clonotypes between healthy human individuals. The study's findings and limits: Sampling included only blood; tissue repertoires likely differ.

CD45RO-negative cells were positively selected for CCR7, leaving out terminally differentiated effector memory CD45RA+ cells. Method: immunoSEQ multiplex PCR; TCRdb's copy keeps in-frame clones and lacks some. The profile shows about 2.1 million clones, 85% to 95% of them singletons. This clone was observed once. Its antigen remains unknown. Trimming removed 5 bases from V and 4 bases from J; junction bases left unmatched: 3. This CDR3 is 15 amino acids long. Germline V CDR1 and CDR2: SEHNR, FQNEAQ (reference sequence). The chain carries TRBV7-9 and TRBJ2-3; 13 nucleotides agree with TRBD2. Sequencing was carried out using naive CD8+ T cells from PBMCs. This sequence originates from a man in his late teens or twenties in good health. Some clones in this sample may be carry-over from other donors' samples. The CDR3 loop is CASSGLAGASDTQYF. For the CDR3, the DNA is TGTGCCAGCAGCGGACTAGCGGGAGCCTCAGATACGCAGTATTTT.